These 16 T cell receptor beta chains share one sample of origin, sequenced in a study of cytomegalovirus exposure and HLA in healthy donors. Measured with immunoSEQ multiplex PCR; TCRdb has only the in-frame clones, and not every one. This table holds approximately 260,000 clones, 70% to 90% found once. The source material was PBMCs. All receptors derive from a woman under 40 in good health and CMV-seropositive.

The chain couples TRBV19 to TRBJ1-5, with D uncertain. Trimming stripped 3 bases from V and 4 bases from J, with 7 bases between. This CDR3 spans 13 amino acids. CDR1 is LNHDA, CDR2 SQIVND, per germline (reference sequence). The CDR3 DNA is TGTGCCAGTAGTATGTGGAGAAATCAGCCCCAGCATTTT. Its protein product is CASSMWRNQPQHF.

The chain has TRBV28 and TRBJ2-4, with 8 bases matching TRBD1. Germline V CDR1 and CDR2: MDHEN, SYDVKM. After removal of 6 bases from V and 2 bases from J, the junction contained 9 bases not matched to a gene. The CDR3 extends over 16 amino acids. CDR3 region: CASRITGQGPKNIQYF. CDR3 in DNA: TGTGCCAGCAGGATTACCGGACAGGGACCCAAAAACATTCAGTACTTC.

V gene TRBV21-1 combines with J gene TRBJ2-7; the D call TRBD1 from the table was never checked on the DNA. TRBV21-1 is a pseudogene. CDR3 size: 15 residues. CDR3 amino acids: CASSKGRTGTYEQYF. The DNA for the CDR3 is TGTGCCAGCAGCAAAGGAAGGACAGGGACCTACGAGCAGTACTTC.

The count of this clone is one. This chain links TRBV7-9 with TRBJ2-7; 8 positions match TRBD1. J lost 5 bases, V lost 4 bases, and 7 bases had no gene match. Looked up from germline, CDR1 is SEHNR and CDR2 is FQNEAQ (reference sequence). This CDR3 region has 14 residues. CDR3 amino acids: CASSSTGEKDEQYF. The CDR3 DNA sequence: TGTGCCAGCAGCTCGACAGGGGAAAAGGACGAGCAGTACTTC. Looking up the rest from reference TRBV7-9 and TRBJ2-7 gives the full variable domain: DTGVSQNPRHKITKRGQNVTFRCDPISEHNRLYWYRQTLGQGPEFLTYFQNEAQLEKSRLLSDRFSAERPKGSFSTLEIQRTEQGDSAMYLCASSSTGEKDEQYFGPGTRLTVT.

The genes are TRBV27 and TRBJ2-2; 7 bases are shared with TRBD1. V dropped 6 bases and J dropped 4; count of bases not matched to a gene: 8. This CDR3 is 15 amino acids long. CDR1 is MNHEY and CDR2 is SMNVEV in the germline V gene (reference sequence). The CDR3 protein is CASSRDRVITGELFF. The DNA for the CDR3 is TGTGCCAGCAGCCGCGACAGGGTCATCACCGGGGAGCTGTTTTTT.

This clone was found once. V usage is TRBV18 and J usage is TRBJ1-1, with D maybe TRBD1 (5 bases). This CDR3 contains 16 residues. Per germline, CDR1 KGHSH and CDR2 LQKENI. V lost 6 bases, J lost 6 bases, and 23 bases lay in between. The DNA for the CDR3 is TGTGCCAGCTCCCCCTGGCAGGGTCCCCTGGACGCTGAAGCTTTCTTT. Its protein product is CASSPWQGPLDAEAFF.

V usage is TRBV14 and J usage is TRBJ1-4; D is possibly TRBD1 (5 bases). V was pared by 1 base and J by 3 bases, with 9 bases between. The CDR3 totals 15 residues. CDR1 is SGHDN and CDR2 is FVKESK in the germline V gene. The CDR3 DNA follows: TGTGCCAGCAGCCAAGGGGACTACGCTAATGAAAAACTGTTTTTT. Encoded protein: CASSQGDYANEKLFF.

The chain employs TRBV27 and TRBJ2-3; tentatively, D is TRBD1 (6 bases). V was cut by 4 bases and J by 4 bases, with 15 bases left in between. The CDR3 contains 15 residues. Germline loops: CDR1 MNHEY, CDR2 SMNVEV (reference sequence). CDR3 sequence: CASSSGRGRSDTQYF. The CDR3 DNA reads TGTGCCAGCAGTTCCGGCAGGGGAAGATCAGATACGCAGTATTTT.

V and J are TRBV5-1 and TRBJ2-7; TRBD2 aligns across 8 bases. V lost 2 bases, J lost 6 bases, and 13 bases stayed unmatched. In germline, CDR1 is SGHRS, CDR2 YFSETQ. The CDR3 has 16 amino acids. The CDR3, as DNA: TGCGCCAGCAGCTTCATGACTAGCGTGGGGTTCGGCGAGCAGTACTTC. It encodes CASSFMTSVGFGEQYF.

The rearrangement joins TRBV2 to TRBJ2-7; 7 bases match TRBD2. Germline loops: CDR1 SNHLY, CDR2 FYNNEI. This CDR3 comprises 13 residues. V shed 9 bases, J shed 2 bases, and the junction held 7 bases outside the gene matches. The CDR3 nucleotides read TGTGCCAGGCGGGAGTCCTCGGCCTACGAGCAGTACTTC. Its protein product is CARRESSAYEQYF.

There are many counts of this clone. V gene TRBV25-1 combines with J gene TRBJ2-1; D is possibly TRBD2 (7 bases). This CDR3 is 16 amino acids long. The germline CDR1 and CDR2 sequences are MGHDK and SYGVNS. The germline V and J ends were trimmed by 4 bases and 1 base, with 14 bases remaining between them. In DNA, the CDR3 is TGTGCCAGCAGTGCCTACGGGGGGACATCCTACAATGAGCAGTTCTTC. It encodes CASSAYGGTSYNEQFF.

This rearrangement joins TRBV5-1 to TRBJ1-1; possible D gene TRBD1, 5 bases. Germline CDR1 and CDR2: SGHRS and YFSETQ. The CDR3 runs to 14 residues. The germline V and J ends were trimmed by 4 bases and 3 bases, with 13 bases remaining between them. The CDR3 protein is CASSGSTVYTEAFF. CDR3 sequence (DNA): TGCGCCAGCAGCGGATCGACAGTCTACACTGAAGCTTTCTTT.

V gene TRBV4-1 combines with J gene TRBJ2-2; D not certain. V was trimmed by 4 bases and J by 1 base, leaving 7 bases between them. From germline, CDR1 is MGHRA and CDR2 YSYEKL. The CDR3 is made up of 14 amino acids. CDR3 amino acids: CASSRAWNTGELFF. DNA of the CDR3: TGCGCCAGCAGCCGAGCTTGGAACACCGGGGAGCTGTTTTTT.

The rearrangement uses TRBV2 and TRBJ2-3, with 11 bases aligning to TRBD2. Germline trimming cut 5 bases from V and 4 bases from J; bases unmatched to any gene: 14. Germline assignment: CDR1 SNHLY and CDR2 FYNNEI. This CDR3 spans 18 amino acids. The CDR3 DNA reads as TGTGCCAGCAGTCAGACTAGCGGGGTAGTGGGTTGGTCAGATACGCAGTATTTT. Amino acids: CASSQTSGVVGWSDTQYF.

This chain uses TRBV6-5 with TRBJ1-2; 10 bases are a match to TRBD1. The CDR3 is 15 amino acids. Germline values: CDR1 MNHEY, CDR2 SVGAGI. V shed 6 bases, J shed 5 bases, and the junction held 9 bases outside the gene matches. CDR3 in amino acids: CASSQDRGAGYGYTF. CDR3 nucleotides: TGTGCCAGCAGCCAGGACAGGGGGGCTGGGTATGGCTACACCTTC.

This chain uses TRBV9 with TRBJ2-1; 10 positions agree with TRBD2. V lost 0 bases and J lost 4; bases outside the gene matches: 10. The germline CDR1 and CDR2 sequences are SGDLS and YYNGEE. CDR3 length equals 18 residues. As DNA, the CDR3 is TGTGCCAGCAGCGTAGGTATCCCGAGACTAGCGGGTTACAATGAGCAGTTCTTC. Translating gives CASSVGIPRLAGYNEQFF. The full variable domain, completed using reference TRBV9 and TRBJ2-1, is DSGVTQTPKHLITATGQRVTLRCSPRSGDLSVYWYQQSLDQGLQFLIQYYNGEERAKGNILERFSAQQFPDLHSELNLSSLELGDSALYFCASSVGIPRLAGYNEQFFGPGTRLTVL.